This T cell receptor (beta chain) was obtained from a study of T cells in localized non-small cell lung cancer (dated by TCRdb to the early 2020s). Regarding the study in general: T cell repertoires of 236 early-stage NSCLC patients were analyzed, with tumors being compared against uninvolved tumor-adjacent lungs. The cohort consisted of around 250 treatment-naive NSCLC patients whose localized lung tumors had been resected. Of the NSCLC patients, approximately 130 were male and 107 were female, and the mean age was approximately 64 years. The paper as a whole reports these results and caveats: Longer overall survival was associated with higher T cell density in blood, whereas shorter survival was associated with higher clonality in adjacent lung. Uninvolved tumor-adjacent lung showed the highest T cell clonality, higher than tumor, which suggests more focused antigenic responses in the uninvolved tumor-adjacent lung. Because multi-region tumor sequencing was not performed, intratumor heterogeneity could not be ruled out. A median of roughly 60 of the top 100 tumor clones turned up in the paired uninvolved adjacent lung, and approximately 30 of those clones also ranked among the top 100 of that same adjacent lung. Because of the exploratory design, TCR variables were selected using unadjusted p-values without false-discovery rate correction.

This clone was observed a handful of times. The antigen it recognizes is unknown. No base qualities exist here, and no much larger clone lies one base off it. The immunoSEQ Assay was used to sequence TCR beta CDR3 regions from DNA. The study's own analysis went as follows. T cell density was computed as TCR beta template counts normalized to usable DNA estimated by amplifying housekeeping genes. Richness was estimated using the preseqR package, with extrapolation to 400,000 templates for PBMC samples and to 120,000 templates for tissue samples. Clonality was calculated as one minus Pielou's evenness. Tissue-enriched TCRs were identified through differential abundance testing performed on productive amino-acid clonotypes, with a minimum total count of 5 and an alpha of 0.1. The Jaccard Index and the Morisita Overlap Index were used to measure repertoire overlap between compartments. GLIPH clustered TCR beta CDR3s with public tetramer-defined viral CDR3s; viral motifs required at least three viral sequences plus V-gene enrichment. The table comes from immuneACCESS by way of TCRdb, which keeps in-frame sequences with V and J called. Part of the clones is missing from these tables; in studies checked, under half for an unresolved V gene and the rest for unknown reasons. Clone size and V and J calls were adopted from that table, with D and trimming inferred from the DNA. Here the sample has fewer than 3,000 clones; around 40% occur a single time. The leading ten clones occupy around 15% of the sample.

CDR1 and CDR2 are drawn from the germline V gene (reference sequence): PRHDT, FYEKMQ. The junction shows trimming of 7 bases on V and 1 base on J, plus 13 bases between the germline ends. Including cysteine and phenylalanine, the CDR3 has 15 amino acids. Only the CDR3 portion is preserved as DNA: 45 bases, with reading frame beginning at the first base. At diagnosis, tumor, uninvolved tumor-adjacent lung and peripheral blood were collected and then preserved as a mix of FFPE and fresh-frozen material. The rearranged chain carries TRBV13 and TRBJ2-2, and the D gene may be TRBD1, 5 bases matching. The receptor comes from a woman between 35 and 75 years old with stage II squamous cell lung carcinoma. Sample: lung tumor tissue, taken before any cancer treatment. The CDR3 protein sequence reads: CASTKTTENTGELFF. At the DNA level, the sequence is TGTGCCAGCACAAAAACGACAGAGAACACCGGGGAGCTGTTTTTT.